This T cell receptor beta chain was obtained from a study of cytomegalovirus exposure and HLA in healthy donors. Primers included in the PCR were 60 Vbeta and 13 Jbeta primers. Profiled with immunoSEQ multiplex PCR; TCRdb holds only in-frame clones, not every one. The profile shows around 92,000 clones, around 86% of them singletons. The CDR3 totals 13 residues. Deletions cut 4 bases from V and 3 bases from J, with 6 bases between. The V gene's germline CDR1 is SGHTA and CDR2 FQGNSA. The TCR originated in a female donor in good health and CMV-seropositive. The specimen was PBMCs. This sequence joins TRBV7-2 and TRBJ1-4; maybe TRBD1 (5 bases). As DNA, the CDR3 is TGTGCCAGCAGCTCGGGGGCTAATGAAAAACTGTTTTTT. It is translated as CASSSGANEKLFF. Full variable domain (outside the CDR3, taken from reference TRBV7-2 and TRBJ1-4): GAGVSQSPSNKVTEKGKDVELRCDPISGHTALYWYRQSLGQGLEFLIYFQGNSAPDKSGLPSDRFSAERTGGSVSTLTIQRTQQEDSAVYLCASSSGANEKLFFGSGTQLSVL.